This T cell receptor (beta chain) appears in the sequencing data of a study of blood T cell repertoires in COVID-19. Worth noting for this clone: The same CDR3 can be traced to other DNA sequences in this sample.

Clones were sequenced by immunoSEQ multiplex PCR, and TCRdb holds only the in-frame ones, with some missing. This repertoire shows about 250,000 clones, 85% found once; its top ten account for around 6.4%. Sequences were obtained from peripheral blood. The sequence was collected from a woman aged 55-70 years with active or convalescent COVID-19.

CDR3 loop: CASSPGTTYNEQFF. CDR3 DNA sequence: TGTGCCAGCTCACCAGGGACTACCTACAATGAGCAGTTCTTC. The rearrangement joins TRBV18 to TRBJ2-1; 7 bases line up with TRBD2. The CDR3 length is 14 residues. Unmatched junction bases numbered 0, after V lost 2 bases and J lost 2 bases. Germline V gene data show CDR1 as KGHSH and CDR2 as LQKENI.